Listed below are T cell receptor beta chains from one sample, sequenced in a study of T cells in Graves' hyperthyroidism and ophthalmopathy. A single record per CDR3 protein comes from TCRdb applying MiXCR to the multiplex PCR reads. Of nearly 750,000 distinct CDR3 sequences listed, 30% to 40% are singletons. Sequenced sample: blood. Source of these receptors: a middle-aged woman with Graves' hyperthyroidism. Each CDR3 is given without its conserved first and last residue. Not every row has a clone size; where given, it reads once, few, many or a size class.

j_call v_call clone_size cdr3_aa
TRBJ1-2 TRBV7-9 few ASSVGDNYGYT
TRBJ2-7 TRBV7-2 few ASSSPPQGLYEQY
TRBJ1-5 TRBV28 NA ASLGQDSNQSQH
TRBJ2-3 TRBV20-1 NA SAQRASTDTQY
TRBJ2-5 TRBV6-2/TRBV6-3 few ASRNPGTRAETQY
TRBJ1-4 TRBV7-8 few ASSSSDPRGDEKLF
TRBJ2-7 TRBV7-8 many ASSRTDSYEQY
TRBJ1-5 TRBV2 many ASRDRGYQPQH
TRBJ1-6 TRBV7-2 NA ASSLGTGRTLPLH
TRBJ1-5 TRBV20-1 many SAMRNDQPQH
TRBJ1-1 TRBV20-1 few SAIPDLNTEAF
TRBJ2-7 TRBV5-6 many ASSWGQGGYEQY
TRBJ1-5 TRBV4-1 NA ASSFLTGRQPQH
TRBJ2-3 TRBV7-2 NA ASSSSVASHAQY
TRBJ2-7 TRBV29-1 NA SVASAGEQY
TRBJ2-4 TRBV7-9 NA ASSETGGDIQY
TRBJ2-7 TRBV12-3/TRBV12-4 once ASSLDGAGKSGEQY
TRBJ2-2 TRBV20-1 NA SAREGGVHTGELF
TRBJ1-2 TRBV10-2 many ASSEEGQGYGYT
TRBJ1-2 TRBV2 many ASRPNRDSPGDGYT
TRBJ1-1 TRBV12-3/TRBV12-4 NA ASKTYRGRPPYTEAF
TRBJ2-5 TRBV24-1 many ATSDYGTGGETQY
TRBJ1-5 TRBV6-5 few ASRAQGGNQPQH
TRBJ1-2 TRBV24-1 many ATSDGQMIYGYT
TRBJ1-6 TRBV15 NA ATSSKGHYNSPLH
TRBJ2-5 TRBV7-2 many ASGRLPGETQY
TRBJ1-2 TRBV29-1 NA SVDDPGSGYT
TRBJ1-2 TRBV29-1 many SVGDPVGYT
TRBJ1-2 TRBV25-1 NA ASSSSGYSLT